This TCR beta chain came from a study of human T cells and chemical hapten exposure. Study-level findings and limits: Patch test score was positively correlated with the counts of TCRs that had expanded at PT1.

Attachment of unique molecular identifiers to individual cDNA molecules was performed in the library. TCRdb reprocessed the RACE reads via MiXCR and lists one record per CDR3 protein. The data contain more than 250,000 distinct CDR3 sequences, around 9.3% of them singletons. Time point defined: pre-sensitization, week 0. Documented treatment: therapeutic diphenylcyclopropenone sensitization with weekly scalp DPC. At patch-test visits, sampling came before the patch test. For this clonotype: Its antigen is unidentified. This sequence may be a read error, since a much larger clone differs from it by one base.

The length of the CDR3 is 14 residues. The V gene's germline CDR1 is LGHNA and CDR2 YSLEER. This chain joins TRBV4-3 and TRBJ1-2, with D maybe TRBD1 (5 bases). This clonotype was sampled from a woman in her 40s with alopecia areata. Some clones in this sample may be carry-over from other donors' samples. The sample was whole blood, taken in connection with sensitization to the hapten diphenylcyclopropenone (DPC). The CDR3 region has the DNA TGCGCCAGCAGCCAATTGGACACGGAATATGGCCACACCTTC. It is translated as CASSQLDTEYGHTF.